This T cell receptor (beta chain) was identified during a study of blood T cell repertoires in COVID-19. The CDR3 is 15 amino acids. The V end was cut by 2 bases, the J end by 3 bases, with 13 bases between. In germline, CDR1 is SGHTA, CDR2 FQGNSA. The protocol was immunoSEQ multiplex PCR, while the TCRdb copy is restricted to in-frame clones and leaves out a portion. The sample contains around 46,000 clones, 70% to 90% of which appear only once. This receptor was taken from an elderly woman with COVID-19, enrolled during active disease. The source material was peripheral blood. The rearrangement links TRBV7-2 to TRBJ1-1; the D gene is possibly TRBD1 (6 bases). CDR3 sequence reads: CASSLISGTHTEAFF. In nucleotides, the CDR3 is TGTGCCAGCAGCTTAATCTCAGGGACACACACTGAAGCTTTCTTT.